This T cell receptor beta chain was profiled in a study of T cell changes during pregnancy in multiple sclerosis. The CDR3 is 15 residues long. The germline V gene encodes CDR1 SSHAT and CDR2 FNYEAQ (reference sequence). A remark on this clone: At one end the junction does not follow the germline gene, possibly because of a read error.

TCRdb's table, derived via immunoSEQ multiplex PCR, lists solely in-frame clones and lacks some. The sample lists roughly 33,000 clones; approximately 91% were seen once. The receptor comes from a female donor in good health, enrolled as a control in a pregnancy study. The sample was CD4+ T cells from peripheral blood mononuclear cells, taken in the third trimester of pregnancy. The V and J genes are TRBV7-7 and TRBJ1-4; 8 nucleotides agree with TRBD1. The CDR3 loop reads CASSPGGTTNEKLFF. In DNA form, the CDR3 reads TGTGCTAGCAGCCCAGGGGGCACAACTAATGAAAAACTGTTTTTT.